The clone carrying this TCR beta chain has a count of ten or more. Its specificity is unknown. This record belongs to a study of neurological immune-mediated disorders. The method for making cDNA was 5'RACE, and it used 10-nucleotide random UMIs. In TCRdb, the 5' RACE reads were re-called with MiXCR into one record per CDR3 protein. The sample comprises about 46,000 distinct CDR3 sequences, 2.5% to 3.5% of which are singletons, and over 12% rests with the top ten. This CDR3 spans 13 amino acids. V was trimmed by 5 bases and J by 2 bases, leaving 9 bases between them. Whole-study findings and limits: It was HTLV-1-associated myelopathy that showed the most TCR clonal expansion, while multiple sclerosis showed the least, falling below healthy controls. None of the CDR3 amino acid sequences found in expanded clones was shared across subjects. This suggests that the TCR-beta repertoires were private in all groups. Repertoires from 18 of 34 multiple sclerosis patients grouped phylogenetically into a related-CDR3 cluster, suggesting a possible signature.

V is TRBV12-3 or TRBV12-4 and J is TRBJ2-5; no firm D call. Sequenced material: PBMCs. The TCR originated in a woman between 45 and 65 years old with multiple sclerosis. CDR3 amino acids: CASSVRSQETQYF. CDR3 bases: TGTGCCAGCAGTGTCCGGTCTCAAGAGACCCAGTACTTC.